This T cell receptor (beta chain) was profiled in a study of blood T cells in healthy people across ages (dated by TCRdb to 2013 to 2016). Notes on the research overall: In model experiments, roughly one uniquely barcoded TCR beta cDNA molecule per two T cells was captured by template switching. To track age-related changes in TCR beta repertoire diversity, the study relied on deep sequencing normalized with unique cDNA molecular identifiers. The donors were divided into four age groups: young (average around 15 years), middle-aged (approximately 39), aged (about 60) and long-lived (82). Using the same blood draw, the study looked at two additional independent replicas of 1 million unique cDNA reads for two donors, one aged 18 to 30 and the other aged 80 or older. Paper-wide results and their limitations: Donor CMV infection status was unknown, potentially confounding age-related changes in expanded clonotypes. There was a strong correlation between observed TCR beta diversity and the percentage of naive T cells measured by flow cytometry. Since profiling was done on bulk unsorted PBMCs, naive and antigen-experienced compartments could not be conclusively compared. The long-lived group showed more naive CD4+ T cells, fewer expanded clones and increased TCR diversity than the aged group, suggesting age selection. Estimates of total diversity from one million sequenced T cells were regarded as lower bounds and underestimates. Observed TCR beta diversity per million T cells fell roughly linearly with age, and a significant reduction was already apparent by age roughly 40.

Library preparation used 5' RACE. The instrument was an Illumina HiSeq 2500. A second about 7 to 11 cycle PCR used a sample-barcoded 5' primer and a J-beta primer mix. A template-switch 5' adaptor carrying 12 random nucleotides introduced a unique molecular identifier onto each TCR beta cDNA molecule. At least 2.5 million CDR3-containing paired-end reads were obtained from each sample. All of the RNA was converted into first-strand cDNA using the Mint cDNA synthesis kit, with a TRBC-specific oligonucleotide serving as the primer. Following uracil-DNA glycosylase treatment, all cDNA underwent a first 18-cycle PCR with the universal primers M1SS and BC2_uni_R. As for the authors' bioinformatics: Each sample was normalized by randomly selecting 1 million high-quality reads, each carrying a distinct molecular identifier. Reads sharing molecular identifiers were discarded rather than binned into consensus sequences. MiTCR, with a Q25 quality threshold and the strictest error-elimination algorithm, was used for CDR3 identification, clonotype clustering and error correction. A nonparametric unseen species model with Euler transformation was used to estimate lower-bound total TCR beta diversity. Clones were called with MiXCR by TCRdb after fastp trimmed the public reads at Q25, and only in-frame beta chains were retained. All rows with the same CDR3 protein become a single entry with the most common DNA and genes. The V and J calls here are based on TCRdb, not the publication. In this sample the table shows hundreds of thousands of distinct CDR3 sequences, less than 25% of which occur a single time. The top ten hold approximately 8.7% of the sample.

The donors were about 40 Caucasian individuals from Russia, aged roughly 6 to 100 years, who were systemically healthy. Approximately 9.3 milliliters of peripheral blood were collected from each donor into EDTA-treated Vacutainer tubes. Ficoll-Paque density-gradient centrifugation was used to isolate PBMCs, with at least 6.5 million per sample. Trizol reagent was used to extract total RNA from PBMCs, with at least 5.5 micrograms per sample. The percentages of naive CD45RAhigh/CD27high T cells were determined by flow cytometry on a PBMC aliquot from every donor. As concerns this clonotype: What antigen it recognizes has not been identified. No quality values exist for individual bases; no much larger clone is one base distant.

The CDR3 runs 14 amino acids, cysteine and phenylalanine included. The entry retains the CDR3 DNA only, 42 bases that are in frame from base 1. Looking up the germline V gene (reference sequence) yields CDR1 LGHDT and CDR2 YNNKEL. The trim is 3 bases for V and 3 bases for J, with a gap of 11 bases between the germline ends. The same sample was also studied in work on T cells of mothers and their children. The second paper further reports: Donors were nine systemically healthy Caucasian individuals: three mothers and their six children. cDNA synthesis consumed the entire amount of extracted RNA, loaded at 1.5 ug RNA in each 15 ul reaction. Sample barcodes and 2-4 random nucleotides were added via the M1S primer in the second PCR. Each mother yielded over 9.5 million TCR beta CDR3 reads and each child roughly 2.9 million reads. Thymic selection shapes the output of TCR recombination in a similar way in related and unrelated pairs, and inherited differences have a minor effect. Related mother-child pairs always showed normalized repertoire overlap that was slightly higher than in unrelated mother-child pairs, though the difference was never significant. No persistent microchimeric T cell clones were found, with a detection sensitivity of approximately 100 clones per million clonotypes. Deep NGS was used in the study to compare the TCR beta repertoires of mothers and children and to look for features that separate related mother-child pairs from unrelated individuals. Mothers averaged approximately 41 +/- 4 years of age and children averaged roughly 10 +/- 4 years. After adapter ligation was performed with NEBNext reagents, the libraries were sequenced on an Illumina HiSeq 2000 with 100+100 nt paired-end reads. Mother and child libraries were prepared a month apart and sequenced in separate runs to prevent cross-contamination. Each donor had between roughly 450,000 and 2,300,000 distinct TCR beta clonotypes identified. Naive TCR beta clonotypes were estimated from low-frequency clonotypes matched to each donor's FACS-determined naive share, without sorting.

The chain is assembled from TRBV3-1 and TRBJ2-5; confidence is insufficient to name the D gene. The TCR was taken from a boy aged 5-17 years in good health. What was sequenced was blood. The DNA is as follows: TGTGCCAGCAGCCAGCAAGTAAACAAAGAGACCCAGTACTTC. The translation is CASSQQVNKETQYF.